This TCR beta chain was sequenced during a study of circulating tumor DNA in untreated peripheral T-cell lymphoma. This tumor tissue came from a pretreatment baseline collection. Measured with immunoSEQ multiplex PCR; TCRdb has only the in-frame clones, and not every one. This table has 9,500 to 12,000 clones, about three quarters appearing once. The germline V gene encodes CDR1 MDHEN and CDR2 SYDVKM. This CDR3 region has 16 residues. V was cut by 4 bases and J by 4 bases, with 19 bases left in between. This TCR came from a human donor with peripheral T-cell lymphoma. V and J are TRBV28 and TRBJ1-2; D unclear. Input material: tumor tissue. The CDR3 DNA reads TGTGCCAGCAGTTCCCCTTCAAGGGTGGCAGGCTATGGCTACACCTTC. Its protein product is CASSSPSRVAGYGYTF.